This T cell receptor beta chain emerged from a study of shared T cell receptors in the human thymus. Germline CDR1 is LNHDA and CDR2 is SQIVND (reference sequence). V dropped 2 bases and J dropped 8 bases, with 13 bases sitting between them. The CDR3 runs 14 residues. The protocol was immunoSEQ multiplex PCR, while the TCRdb copy is restricted to in-frame clones and leaves out a portion. The sample holds about 380,000 clones; roughly 94% are singletons and the top ten take approximately 0.02%. The sample was thymocytes. This TCR was recovered from a human donor. This chain links TRBV19 with TRBJ2-1; tentative D call: TRBD2 (5 bases). In DNA, the CDR3 is TGTGCCAGTAGTATACCGGGAAGTCGACATGAGCAGTTCTTC. Protein: CASSIPGSRHEQFF.